Detailed here is one T cell receptor (beta chain). It has no known antigen specificity. Per-base quality was not reported, and no clone a single base away is much larger than it. The data derive from a study of CD8+ T cells in alopecia areata (dated by TCRdb to between 2018 and 2020). Some background on the complete study: Treated patients were enrolled in an open-label pilot trial of oral tofacitinib at 5 to 10 mg twice daily for moderate-to-severe alopecia areata. Patients received tofacitinib for 6 to 18 months and were then followed off drug for 6 months to check for delayed response and recurrence. High-throughput TCRbeta sequencing was used to examine T cell clonal expansion in alopecia areata in both the C3H/HeJ mouse model and human patients. Scalp tissue and sorted CD4+ and CD8+ peripheral blood T cells from patchy and totalis/universalis alopecia areata patients and from healthy controls were covered by human TCRbeta sequencing. Patients on tofacitinib were biopsied at baseline and after 4 and 24 weeks of treatment, and several of the patients also had a later scalp biopsy. Clonality in the scalp was compared among normal scalp (n=4), patchy alopecia areata scalp (n=8), and alopecia totalis/universalis scalp (n=8). RNA was obtained with the PAXgene miRNA kit for fixed scalp, the miRNeasy kit for PBMCs, and the RNeasy kit for mouse skin. Amplification of TCRbeta CDR3 regions was done by immunoSEQ multiplex PCR using 35 Vbeta forward primers and 13 Jbeta reverse primers. On the study overall, not on this receptor specifically: Shared TCR sequences between patients were less evident than in mice, which may be partly attributable to HLA diversity in the patient population. Compared with normal scalp, lesional scalp, particularly in alopecia totalis/universalis, had higher clonality and more expanded CD8+ clones, which suggests antigenic drive. Unlike mouse skin, where gammadelta T cells dominate, normal human skin contains resident alphabeta T cells that get sequenced too, which complicates analysis of the scalp TCR repertoire.

CDR3 length: 14 amino acids, cysteine to phenylalanine. This entry keeps only the CDR3 DNA: 42 bases, framed from base 1. From a lookup of the germline V gene (reference sequence), CDR1 and CDR2 are MNHEY and SMNVEV. Deletion took 7 bases off V and 3 bases off J, with a span of 16 bases between the germline ends. The meaning of the sample's time point label: baseline before oral tofacitinib. Lesional scalp punch biopsies and peripheral blood were collected from alopecia areata patients. PBMCs were isolated by density centrifugation and stained for CD3, CD4 and CD8, and CD4+ and CD8+ T cells were sorted on a FACSAria. Libraries were made using the immunoSEQ multiplex PCR assay. To provide template for TCR sequencing, every sample had RNA extracted and reverse transcribed into cDNA. SuperScript III was used for first-strand cDNA synthesis, primed with a 2:1 mix of oligo-dT and random hexamers. A synthetic immune receptor repertoire was used to assess amplification bias, and residual bias was removed computationally. The authors' analysis ran thus. Raw reads were preprocessed for error removal, and CDR3 was defined according to IMGT conventions as running from the conserved cysteine to phenylalanine. Clonality was calculated as 1 minus Shannon entropy normalized by log2 of the number of productive unique TCRs. Whether each scalp clone was CD4 or CD8 was inferred by checking scalp TCRbeta sequences against the CD4 and CD8 repertoires from sorted blood. TCRdb mirrors the immuneACCESS table, restricted to in-frame sequences. Some clones are absent from its copies; in checked studies, under half trace to an unresolved V gene, and the reason for the others is unknown. The V and J calls and clone size come from that table; D and trimming were worked out from the DNA. The sample table shows about 69,000 clones, and approximately 61% are seen once. The ten largest account for under 20% of the sample.

The TCR originated in a human donor with alopecia areata. The chain employs TRBV27 and TRBJ2-7; the D gene identity is not certain. The specimen was CD8+ T cells sorted from blood, collected at week 0. At the DNA level, the sequence is TGTGCCAGCACCTCCTCTAGTCTCCGCTACGAGCAGTACTTC. Its protein is CASTSSSLRYEQYF.